The T cell receptor beta chain under discussion was sequenced for a study of OX40 agonist ivuxolimab in advanced cancers. On the study more broadly: An agonistic human IgG2 monoclonal antibody against OX40 (CD134) was given. Every 2 weeks, patients received ivuxolimab intravenously, dosed at 0.01 to 10 mg/kg. Study-wide points: At 0.1-3.0 mg/kg, partial responders had clonal expansion among the lowest observed. Antigen specificity of clonally expanded peripheral T cells was not established.

The method was immunoSEQ multiplex PCR; TCRdb's version includes in-frame clones alone and lacks a portion of them. The table lists 20,000 to 25,000 clones, approximately 91% of them singletons. With regard to this clone: Its specificity is unknown.

V lost 5 bases and J lost 4; bases outside the gene matches: 14. CDR3 length equals 17 residues. Germline assignment: CDR1 MGHRA and CDR2 YSYEKL. This receptor was taken from an adult with an advanced solid tumor such as melanoma, head and neck, liver or kidney cancer. Sample: CD4+ or CD8+ T cells sorted from blood, taken in a trial of the OX40 agonist ivuxolimab. This chain links TRBV4-1 with TRBJ2-1; 7 bases match TRBD2. Written as DNA, the CDR3 is TGCGCCAGCAGCTCTGGACCGGTATCGGGGGGTTACAATGAGCAGTTCTTC. Protein: CASSSGPVSGGYNEQFF.